Listed below are T cell receptor beta chains from one sample, sequenced in a study of blood T cell repertoires in COVID-19. Sequencing was performed with immunoSEQ multiplex PCR; in TCRdb, only in-frame clones are kept and a portion is missing. The sample has roughly 110,000 clones; 84% are singletons. Input material: peripheral blood. These receptors were collected from a woman aged 40 to 50 with acute or convalescent COVID-19. CDR3s include the opening cysteine and the closing phenylalanine or tryptophan. The order of the fields is J gene, D gene, V gene, clone size, CDR3 protein. The D gene is left open where the match is weak. A clone size is listed for some rows: how often the clone was seen (once, few, many), or a class if it is expanded.

J gene: TRBJ2-7
D gene: NA
V gene: TRBV5-4
clone size: NA
CDR3 protein: CASRLNTGSSYEQYF

J gene: TRBJ1-3
D gene: NA
V gene: TRBV18
clone size: NA
CDR3 protein: CASSPDSNLRNTIYF

J gene: TRBJ1-5
D gene: TRBD1
V gene: TRBV19
clone size: NA
CDR3 protein: CASSRSRGDQPQHF

J gene: TRBJ2-3
D gene: TRBD2
V gene: TRBV20-1
clone size: few
CDR3 protein: CSASNVPGLAGGRTTDTQYF

J gene: TRBJ1-2
D gene: NA
V gene: TRBV6-5
clone size: NA
CDR3 protein: CASSYVGGRYGYTF

J gene: TRBJ1-2
D gene: NA
V gene: TRBV5-4
clone size: NA
CDR3 protein: CASSLELREGYTF

J gene: TRBJ2-3
D gene: NA
V gene: TRBV6-2/TRBV6-3
clone size: NA
CDR3 protein: CASSYLAGLTDTQYF

J gene: TRBJ1-1
D gene: TRBD1
V gene: TRBV30
clone size: once
CDR3 protein: CAWSVTGDTEAFF

J gene: TRBJ2-7
D gene: TRBD2
V gene: TRBV5-5
clone size: NA
CDR3 protein: CASSRGIAGSSYEQYF

J gene: TRBJ2-7
D gene: TRBD1
V gene: TRBV30
clone size: NA
CDR3 protein: CAWSGTGGEQYF

J gene: TRBJ1-1
D gene: NA
V gene: TRBV5-1
clone size: NA
CDR3 protein: CASSLVVGGEAFF

J gene: TRBJ1-3
D gene: TRBD1
V gene: TRBV5-3
clone size: NA
CDR3 protein: CARSSAHLRQGDLSGNTIYF

J gene: TRBJ2-2
D gene: TRBD2
V gene: TRBV5-6
clone size: NA
CDR3 protein: CASSSGLVTGELFF

J gene: TRBJ1-1
D gene: NA
V gene: TRBV5-1
clone size: NA
CDR3 protein: CASSLTRGWGTEAFF

J gene: TRBJ1-2
D gene: NA
V gene: TRBV5-1
clone size: NA
CDR3 protein: CASSPTGTSQEGYTF

J gene: TRBJ2-2
D gene: NA
V gene: TRBV7-2
clone size: few
CDR3 protein: CASSTVRASAGELFF

J gene: TRBJ1-6
D gene: NA
V gene: TRBV4-1
clone size: NA
CDR3 protein: CASSPSEGSYNSPLHF

J gene: TRBJ2-7
D gene: NA
V gene: TRBV20-1
clone size: NA
CDR3 protein: CSAISGEQYF

J gene: TRBJ1-3
D gene: TRBD1
V gene: TRBV19
clone size: NA
CDR3 protein: CASSTTGGREGNTIYF

J gene: TRBJ1-1
D gene: TRBD1
V gene: TRBV6-2/TRBV6-3
clone size: NA
CDR3 protein: CASSRTGTEAFF

J gene: TRBJ1-2
D gene: TRBD1
V gene: TRBV6-5
clone size: NA
CDR3 protein: CASRPQGAGYGYTF

J gene: TRBJ2-1
D gene: TRBD2
V gene: TRBV10-3
clone size: once
CDR3 protein: CAATPGVSGGADEQFF

J gene: TRBJ2-3
D gene: TRBD2
V gene: TRBV5-1
clone size: NA
CDR3 protein: CASSGLAGGGITSTDTQYF

J gene: TRBJ2-7
D gene: TRBD1
V gene: TRBV5-5
clone size: NA
CDR3 protein: CASSGRDRGSYEQYF

J gene: TRBJ1-2
D gene: NA
V gene: TRBV11-2
clone size: NA
CDR3 protein: CASSLTGYDGYTF

J gene: TRBJ1-3
D gene: NA
V gene: TRBV5-6
clone size: NA
CDR3 protein: CASSFGSSSGGNTIYF

J gene: TRBJ1-6
D gene: NA
V gene: TRBV7-2
clone size: NA
CDR3 protein: CASSLEVGRDSPLHF

J gene: TRBJ2-1
D gene: NA
V gene: TRBV30
clone size: NA
CDR3 protein: CALDSYNEQFF

J gene: TRBJ2-4
D gene: TRBD1
V gene: TRBV10-2
clone size: NA
CDR3 protein: CASGGQEPTQYF

J gene: TRBJ2-7
D gene: NA
V gene: TRBV7-2
clone size: NA
CDR3 protein: CASSLGTRSYEQYF

J gene: TRBJ1-2
D gene: NA
V gene: TRBV19
clone size: NA
CDR3 protein: CASSIQAAPNYGYTF

J gene: TRBJ1-1
D gene: NA
V gene: TRBV30
clone size: NA
CDR3 protein: CAWSEARRAFF

J gene: TRBJ1-4
D gene: NA
V gene: TRBV9
clone size: NA
CDR3 protein: CASSVEMRDEKLFF

J gene: TRBJ1-3
D gene: NA
V gene: TRBV14
clone size: NA
CDR3 protein: CASSQDLGPGNTIYF

J gene: TRBJ1-6
D gene: NA
V gene: TRBV5-6
clone size: NA
CDR3 protein: CASSLFGVHSPLHF

J gene: TRBJ1-3
D gene: NA
V gene: TRBV9
clone size: few
CDR3 protein: CASSVGQGRSGNTIYF